A selection of T cell receptor beta chains follows, all from one sample in a study of T cell changes during pregnancy in multiple sclerosis. Measured with immunoSEQ multiplex PCR; TCRdb has only the in-frame clones, and not every one. The table has around 37,000 clones, 91% seen once; the top ten hold about 6.3%. The sample was CD8+ T cells from peripheral blood mononuclear cells, taken in the second trimester of pregnancy. These receptors were obtained from a female donor with multiple sclerosis, enrolled in a pregnancy study. The CDR3 runs from the conserved cysteine through the conserved F or W. Fields, in order: clone size, J gene, D gene, V gene, CDR3 DNA, CDR3 protein. A D gene is named only where the DNA matches it firmly. Clone size is not always given. Where it is, it says once, few, many or a class for expanded clones.

.	TRBJ1-1	.	TRBV7-9	TGTGCCAGCTTGGGGGGGGTAAAAGCTTTCTTT	CASLGGVKAFF
.	TRBJ2-7	TRBD1	TRBV6-1	TGTGCCAGCAGTCTTATTGGACAGGGGGTAGTTCAGTACTTC	CASSLIGQGVVQYF
.	TRBJ2-1	.	TRBV29-1	TGCAGCGTAGCAGGACAGTACAATGAGCAGTTCTTC	CSVAGQYNEQFF
.	TRBJ2-1	TRBD2	TRBV29-1	TGCAGCGTTGAAGTGGTACTAGCGGGACTTGAGCAGTTCTTC	CSVEVVLAGLEQFF
.	TRBJ2-1	.	TRBV7-9	TGTGCCAGCAGCTTTCTTATCTACAATGAGCAGTTCTTC	CASSFLIYNEQFF
.	TRBJ1-4	.	TRBV14	TGTGCCAGCAGCCAAACGGACTATAATGAAAAACTGTTTTTT	CASSQTDYNEKLFF
few	TRBJ1-2	.	TRBV27	TGTGCCAGCAGTTCAGGTTCACCTTATGGCTACACCTTC	CASSSGSPYGYTF
.	TRBJ2-1	.	TRBV10-2	TGCGCCAGCAGTGTTAATAGCGGAAGATTCTTGTACAATGAGCAGTTCTTC	CASSVNSGRFLYNEQFF
.	TRBJ1-5	.	TRBV30	TGTGCCTGGAGTTATTATAGCAATCAGCCCCAGCATTTT	CAWSYYSNQPQHF
.	TRBJ2-2	TRBD1	TRBV6-4	TGTGCCAGCAGTGGACAGGGGGACACCGGGGAGCTGTTTTTT	CASSGQGDTGELFF
.	TRBJ2-1	TRBD2	TRBV27	TGTGCCAGCAGTTTCGTAGCTAGCGGGGGGAGGGATGAGCAGTTCTTC	CASSFVASGGRDEQFF
.	TRBJ2-5	.	TRBV14	TGTGCCAGCAGCCAAGATCGCAAGGGAGCCCGGAGGCCCCAGTACTTC	CASSQDRKGARRPQYF
once	TRBJ2-1	.	TRBV2	TGTGCCAGCGTTTCAGGGTTGAACAATGAGCAGTTCTTC	CASVSGLNNEQFF
.	TRBJ1-2	.	TRBV30	TGTGCCTGGAGCGCATTGGGAGGTTTCGACGGCTACACCTTC	CAWSALGGFDGYTF
.	TRBJ2-7	.	TRBV4-2	TGTGCCAGCAGCCAAGACGTGGGCCTAGCCGGCGAGCAGTACTTC	CASSQDVGLAGEQYF
once	TRBJ1-3	TRBD1	TRBV11-2	TGTGCCAGCAGCCGGGGACAGGGGTGGAACACCATATATTTT	CASSRGQGWNTIYF
.	TRBJ1-1	.	TRBV13	TGTGCCAGCAGCTCAGCGTCCCAGGGCGGAACCTACACTGAAGCTTTCTTT	CASSSASQGGTYTEAFF
.	TRBJ2-3	TRBD2	TRBV6-5	TGTGCCAGCTTAGCGGGGGGCACAGATACGCAGTATTTT	CASLAGGTDTQYF
few	TRBJ2-3	TRBD2	TRBV5-4	TGTGCCAGCAGCTTGAGGCTAGCGGGAGGCCCCACAGATACGCAGTATTTT	CASSLRLAGGPTDTQYF
.	TRBJ1-1	TRBD1	TRBV7-8	TGTGCCAGCAGCTTAGCTGTGGGACAGGGAGGGACTGAAGCTTTCTTT	CASSLAVGQGGTEAFF
.	TRBJ2-2	TRBD2	TRBV11-2	TGTGCCAGCAGCTTGCCGGGACTAGGTGCGGGGGAGCTGTTTTTT	CASSLPGLGAGELFF
.	TRBJ2-1	.	TRBV6-5	TGTGCCAGCAGTTACTGGGGGCGAAGCTCCTACAATGAGCAGTTCTTC	CASSYWGRSSYNEQFF
.	TRBJ1-2	.	TRBV6-1	TGTGCCAGCAGTGAAGGACAGGAAGCTAACTATGGCTACACCTTC	CASSEGQEANYGYTF
few	TRBJ1-5	TRBD1	TRBV27	TGTGCCAGCAGGACAGGGGGCGACGGCAATCAGCCCCAGCATTTT	CASRTGGDGNQPQHF
.	TRBJ2-1	.	TRBV27	TGTGCCAGCAGTTCGACACTCTACAATGAGCAGTTCTTC	CASSSTLYNEQFF
.	TRBJ1-2	.	TRBV4-3	TGCGCCAGCAGCCAAGGGTTGTCAGGCGGCTACACCTTC	CASSQGLSGGYTF
.	TRBJ2-2	.	TRBV7-9	TGTGCCAGCAGCTCCCGGGGGGCCGCGAACACCGGGGAGCTGTTTTTT	CASSSRGAANTGELFF
.	TRBJ2-1	TRBD1	TRBV7-9	TGTGCCAGCAGCCCTCGACAGGGGGAGTTACGGGAGCAGTTCTTC	CASSPRQGELREQFF
.	TRBJ1-1	TRBD1	TRBV27	TGTGCCAGCAGTTTTCTAGGGACAGGGGAGAACACTGAAGCTTTCTTT	CASSFLGTGENTEAFF
.	TRBJ1-2	.	TRBV19	TGTGCCAGTAGTATCCCTACGGACAGCGATGGCTACACCTTC	CASSIPTDSDGYTF
.	TRBJ1-1	.	TRBV5-8	TGTGCCAGCAGCTTGGGCGCCATGAACACTGAAGCTTTCTTT	CASSLGAMNTEAFF
.	TRBJ1-4	.	TRBV12-5	TGTGCTACCACCCGCGGGGCCGAGGATAGCGAACTGTTTTTT	CATTRGAEDSELFF